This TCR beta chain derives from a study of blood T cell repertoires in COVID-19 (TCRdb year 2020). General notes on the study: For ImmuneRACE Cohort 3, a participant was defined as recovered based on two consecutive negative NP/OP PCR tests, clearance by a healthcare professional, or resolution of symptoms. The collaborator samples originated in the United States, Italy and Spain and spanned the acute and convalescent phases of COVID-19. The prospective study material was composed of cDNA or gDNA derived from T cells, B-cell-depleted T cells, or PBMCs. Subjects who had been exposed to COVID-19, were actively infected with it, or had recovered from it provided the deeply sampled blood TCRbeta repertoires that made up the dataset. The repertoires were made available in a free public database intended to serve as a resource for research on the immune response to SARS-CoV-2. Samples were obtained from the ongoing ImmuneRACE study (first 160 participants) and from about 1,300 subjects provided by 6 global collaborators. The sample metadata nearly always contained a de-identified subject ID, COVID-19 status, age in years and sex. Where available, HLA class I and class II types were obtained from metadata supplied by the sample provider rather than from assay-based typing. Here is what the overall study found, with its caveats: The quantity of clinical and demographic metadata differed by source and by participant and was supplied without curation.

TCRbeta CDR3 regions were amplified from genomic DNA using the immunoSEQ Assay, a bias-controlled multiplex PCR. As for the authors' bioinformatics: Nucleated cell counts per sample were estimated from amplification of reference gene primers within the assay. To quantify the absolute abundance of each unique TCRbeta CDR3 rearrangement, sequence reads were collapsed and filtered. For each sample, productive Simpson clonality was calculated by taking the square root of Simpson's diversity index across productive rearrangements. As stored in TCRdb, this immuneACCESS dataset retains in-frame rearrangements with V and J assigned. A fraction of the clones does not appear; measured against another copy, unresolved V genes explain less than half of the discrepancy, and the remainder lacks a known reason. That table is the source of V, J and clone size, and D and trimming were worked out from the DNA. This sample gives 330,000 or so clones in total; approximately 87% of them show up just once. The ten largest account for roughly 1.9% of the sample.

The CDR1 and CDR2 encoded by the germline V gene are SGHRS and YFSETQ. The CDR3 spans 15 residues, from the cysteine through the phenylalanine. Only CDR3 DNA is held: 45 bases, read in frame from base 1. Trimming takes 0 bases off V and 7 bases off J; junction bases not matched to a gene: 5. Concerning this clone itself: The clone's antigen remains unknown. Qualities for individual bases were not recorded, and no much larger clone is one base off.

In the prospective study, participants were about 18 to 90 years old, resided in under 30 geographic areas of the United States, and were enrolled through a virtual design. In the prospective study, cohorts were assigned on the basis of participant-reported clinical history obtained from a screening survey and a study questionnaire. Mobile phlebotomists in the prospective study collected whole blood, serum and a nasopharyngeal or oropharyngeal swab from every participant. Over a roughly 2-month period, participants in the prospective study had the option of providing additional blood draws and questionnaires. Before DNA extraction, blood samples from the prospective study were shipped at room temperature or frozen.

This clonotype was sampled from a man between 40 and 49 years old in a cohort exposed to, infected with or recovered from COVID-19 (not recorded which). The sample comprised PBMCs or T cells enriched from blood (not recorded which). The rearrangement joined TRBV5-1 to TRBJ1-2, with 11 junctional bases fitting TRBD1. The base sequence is TGCGCCAGCAGCTTGGAAAGGACAGGGGGCACTGGCTACACCTTC. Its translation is CASSLERTGGTGYTF.